Shown below are 26 T cell receptor beta chains from a single sample sequenced in a study of control samples from healthy donors and cancer patients. The table came from immunoSEQ multiplex PCR; TCRdb's copy has only in-frame clones and leaves some out. Of over 75,000 clones listed, roughly 89% are singletons. The sequencing input was blood. These receptors were collected from a man younger than 45 in good health.

The rearrangement joins TRBV24-1 to TRBJ1-6, with D hard to call. The V gene's germline CDR1 is KGHDR and CDR2 SFDVKD. CDR3 length: 12 amino acids. V gave up 6 bases and J gave up 7 bases, with 6 bases separating them. The CDR3 region has the DNA TGTGCCACCAGTCTCAGCAATTCACCCCTCCACTTT. This translates into CATSLSNSPLHF.

The V gene is TRBV7-2, the J gene TRBJ2-2, with D possibly being TRBD1 or TRBD2 (6 bases each). There are 15 residues in the CDR3. Per germline, CDR1 SGHTA and CDR2 FQGNSA. Trimming stripped 8 bases from V and 2 bases from J, with 15 bases between. The CDR3 nucleotides read TGTGCCAGCTGGACGGGGGCCGTAAACACCGGGGAGCTGTTTTTT. This translates into CASWTGAVNTGELFF. Combining the CDR3 with reference TRBV7-2 and TRBJ2-2 gives the whole variable domain GAGVSQSPSNKVTEKGKDVELRCDPISGHTALYWYRQSLGQGLEFLIYFQGNSAPDKSGLPSDRFSAERTGGSVSTLTIQRTQQEDSAVYLCASWTGAVNTGELFFGEGSRLTVL.

The chain carries TRBV4-2 and TRBJ2-4; D uncertain. V shed 5 bases and J shed 0 bases, with 14 bases lying between them. The CDR3 has 16 amino acids. The V gene's germline CDR1 is LGHNA and CDR2 YNFKEQ. Here the CDR3 reads CASSSPKGEAKNIQYF. CDR3 coding DNA: TGTGCCAGCAGCTCGCCCAAAGGAGAAGCCAAAAACATTCAGTACTTC.

The rearrangement links TRBV25-1 to TRBJ2-2; D ambiguous. Germline CDR1 MGHDK, CDR2 SYGVNS. V lost 0 bases and J 4 bases, leaving 3 bases between the germline ends. The CDR3 contains 13 residues. Written as DNA, the CDR3 is TGTGCCAGCAGTGAATACGGCACCGGGGAGCTGTTTTTT. Translated, it gives CASSEYGTGELFF.

The genes are TRBV7-9 and TRBJ1-3; D unclear. Germline CDR1 and CDR2: SEHNR and FQNEAQ (reference sequence). V gave up 1 base and J gave up 0 bases, with 10 bases separating them. This CDR3 has 16 residues. The CDR3 spells CASSLEVGYSGNTIYF. Written as DNA, the CDR3 is TGTGCCAGCAGCTTAGAAGTCGGCTACTCTGGAAACACCATATATTTT.

This chain links TRBV10-3 with TRBJ1-1, with TRBD1 matching over 8 bases. The germline V gene has CDR1 ENHRY and CDR2 SYGVKD. V lost 3 bases and J lost 0; bases outside the gene matches: 3. CDR3 length: 15 amino acids. CDR3 sequence (DNA): TGTGCCATCAGTGACCCGGGACAGGTGAACACTGAAGCTTTCTTT. Translating gives CAISDPGQVNTEAFF.

This clone was picked up one time. The CDR3 protein is CASSLGGAGANVLTF. The CDR3 DNA sequence: TGCGCCAGCAGCTTGGGAGGGGCCGGGGCCAACGTCCTGACTTTC. This chain links TRBV5-1 with TRBJ2-6, with D perhaps matching TRBD1 or TRBD2 (5 bases each). Germline CDR1 and CDR2: SGHRS and YFSETQ. This CDR3 region has 15 residues. The V end lost 0 bases, the J end lost 4 bases, and 8 bases lay between the germline ends.

This clone appeared once. V usage is TRBV18 and J usage is TRBJ2-7, with D perhaps matching TRBD1 or TRBD2 (6 bases each). CDR1 KGHSH and CDR2 LQKENI come from the germline V gene. The CDR3 covers 15 residues. V lost 2 bases and J 0 bases, leaving 11 bases between the germline ends. CDR3 bases: TGTGCCAGCTCACCAATGAAGGGGGGCTCCTACGAGCAGTACTTC. Protein product: CASSPMKGGSYEQYF.

This chain joins TRBV19 and TRBJ2-6; D not resolved. Germline CDR1 is LNHDA and CDR2 is SQIVND (reference sequence). The CDR3 spans 14 residues. Trimming stripped 5 bases from V and 0 bases from J, with 5 bases between. The CDR3 DNA is TGTGCCAGTAGTGTTCTCTCTGGGGCCAACGTCCTGACTTTC. As protein: CASSVLSGANVLTF.

This chain joins TRBV14 and TRBJ2-5, with no clear D. The CDR3 sequence is 11 residues long. Per germline, CDR1 SGHDN and CDR2 FVKESK. V dropped 3 bases and J dropped 5 bases, with 4 bases sitting between them. CDR3 sequence: CASSHAETQYF. In nucleotides, the CDR3 is TGTGCCAGCAGCCACGCCGAGACCCAGTACTTC.

This clone is a singleton in its sample. This chain uses TRBV6-6 with TRBJ1-1; no definite D call. The germline gives CDR1 MNHNY, CDR2 SVGAGI (reference sequence). The ends were cut back, 6 bases at V and 1 base at J, with 9 bases in the middle. This CDR3 region has 13 residues. The CDR3 DNA reads TGTGCCAGCAGCCTGACACAGAACACTGAAGCTTTCTTT. Translating gives CASSLTQNTEAFF.

The CDR3 is CASSPENRHQPQHF. The DNA of the CDR3 is TGCGCCAGCAGCCCGGAGAACAGACATCAGCCCCAGCATTTT. The chain uses TRBV4-1 and TRBJ1-5; D is ambiguous. CDR3 length: 14 residues. Germline-derived CDR1 and CDR2 are MGHRA and YSYEKL. V shed 4 bases and J shed 5 bases, with 12 bases lying between them.

The chain employs TRBV9 and TRBJ2-6, with D perhaps given as TRBD1 or TRBD2 (7 bases each). The CDR3 is 19 amino acids. In germline, CDR1 is SGDLS, CDR2 YYNGEE. Trimming took off 2 bases at V and 0 bases at J, with 18 bases between the two ends. The CDR3 region has the DNA TGTGCCAGCAGCGTCCCCACAGGGGAGGGAGTCTCTGGGGCCAACGTCCTGACTTTC. This sequence encodes CASSVPTGEGVSGANVLTF.

This chain joins TRBV4-2 and TRBJ2-4; 9 nucleotides match TRBD2. The V gene end was trimmed by 0 bases and the J gene end by 9 bases; junction bases not matched to a gene: 6. CDR1 and CDR2 from the germline V gene are LGHNA and YNFKEQ. CDR3 length: 15 amino acids. In DNA, the CDR3 is TGTGCCAGCAGCCAAGATGCGGGAGGGGAGGGCATTCAGTACTTC. It codes for CASSQDAGGEGIQYF.

Comment on this clone: One end of the junction is discordant with germline, which a read error may explain. This sequence joins TRBV7-7 and TRBJ2-5; TRBD1 aligns across 10 bases. This CDR3 is 15 amino acids long. Germline CDR1 is SSHAT and CDR2 is FNYEAQ (reference sequence). Here the CDR3 DNA reads TGTGCTAGCAGCTTAACGACAGGGGGCAGGGAGACCCAGTACTTC. It yields the protein CASSLTTGGRETQYF.

To note about this clone: One end of the junction is discordant with germline, which a read error may explain. The chain combines TRBV5-1 with TRBJ1-6; tentative D call: TRBD1 (6 bases). Germline V CDR1 and CDR2: SGHRS, YFSETQ. This CDR3 is built from 15 residues. The CDR3 nucleotides read TGCGCCAGCAGCCAGGGGATCTCCCATAATTCACCCCTCCACTTT. Encoded protein: CASSQGISHNSPLHF.

This chain's CDR3 is CASRRTGEETQYF. As DNA, the CDR3 is TGTGCCAGTAGGAGGACAGGAGAAGAGACCCAGTACTTC. The chain recombines TRBV19 with TRBJ2-5; 7 bases match TRBD1. Germline V gene lookup returns CDR1 LNHDA and CDR2 SQIVND (reference sequence). Trimming cost V 6 bases and J 3 bases; bases outside gene matches: 4. The CDR3 loop spans 13 amino acids.

This CDR3 is CASSRGTSGYEQYF. The CDR3, as DNA: TGTGCCAGCAGCCGCGGGACTAGCGGGTACGAGCAGTACTTC. V and J are TRBV5-4 and TRBJ2-7; 12 nucleotides align to TRBD2. The ends lost 4 bases at V and 4 bases at J; junction bases unmatched: 3. Germline CDR1 reads SGHNT; CDR2 reads YYREEE (reference sequence). The CDR3 sequence is 14 residues long.

The J gene is TRBJ2-5, the V gene TRBV13; 14 bases fit TRBD2. The germline V gene encodes CDR1 PRHDT and CDR2 FYEKMQ (reference sequence). V shed 5 bases, J shed 2 bases, and the junction held 4 bases outside the gene matches. CDR3 size: 16 residues. CDR3 bases: TGTGCCAGCAGCGAAGGACTAGCGGGGGGACAAGAGACCCAGTACTTC. It yields the protein CASSEGLAGGQETQYF.

The chain has TRBV11-3 and TRBJ1-1; 7 nucleotides match TRBD1. The junction had 13 bases not matched to a gene; V was cut back by 4 bases and J by 11 bases. CDR1 is SGHNT, CDR2 YENEEA, per germline. This CDR3 spans 14 amino acids. The chain's CDR3 is CASSSRQRGGPAFF. The CDR3 coding sequence is TGTGCCAGCAGCTCGAGACAACGAGGGGGCCCGGCTTTCTTT. The entire variable domain, with the rest obtained from reference TRBV11-3 and TRBJ1-1, is as follows: EAGVVQSPRYKIIEKKQPVAFWCNPISGHNTLYWYLQNLGQGPELLIRYENEEAVDDSQLPKDRFSAERLKGVDSTLKIQPAELGDSAVYLCASSSRQRGGPAFFGQGTRLTVV.

The CDR3 DNA reads as TGCGCCAGCAGCCCTCAGGGGGCTACCGGGGAGCTGTTTTTT. Translating it yields CASSPQGATGELFF. The chain has TRBV5-1 and TRBJ2-2; 8 nucleotides match TRBD1. The CDR3 length is 14 residues. Germline-derived CDR1 and CDR2 are SGHRS and YFSETQ. With V trimmed by 4 bases and J by 5 bases, 4 bases remained unmatched. Together with reference TRBV5-1 and TRBJ2-2, the CDR3 gives the full variable domain: KAGVTQTPRYLIKTRGQQVTLSCSPISGHRSVSWYQQTPGQGLQFLFEYFSETQRNKGNFPGRFSGRQFSNSRSEMNVSTLELGDSALYLCASSPQGATGELFFGEGSRLTVL.

The chain links TRBV11-2 to TRBJ2-3, with D perhaps matching TRBD1 (6 bases). Trimming shortened V by 6 bases and J by 4 bases, and 23 bases separated the two germline ends. Looked up from germline, CDR1 is SGHAT and CDR2 is FQNNGV. The CDR3 is 17 amino acids. The CDR3 reads CASSWGPGHQRADTQYF. As DNA, the CDR3 is TGTGCCAGCAGTTGGGGACCGGGACACCAAAGGGCAGATACGCAGTATTTT.

The chain combines TRBV6-5 with TRBJ1-4; D gene unclear. Germline V CDR1 and CDR2: MNHEY, SVGAGI. Trimming left V 6 bases short and J 2 bases short, with 13 bases between. CDR3 length equals 15 residues. CDR3 amino acids: CASRSRGETNEKLFF. The CDR3 nucleotides are TGTGCCAGCAGGTCCCGGGGAGAGACTAATGAAAAACTGTTTTTT.

This chain's CDR3 is CSVEEGTSGRIDEQYF. The DNA for the CDR3 is TGCAGCGTTGAAGAAGGGACTAGCGGGAGGATCGACGAGCAGTACTTC. The chain combines TRBV29-1 with TRBJ2-7, with 15 bases matching TRBD2. With V trimmed by 0 bases and J by 5 bases, 5 bases remained unmatched. CDR1 SQVTM and CDR2 ANQGSEA come from the germline V gene. This CDR3 spans 16 amino acids.

The V call is TRBV12-3 or TRBV12-4, the J call TRBJ1-2; D is perhaps TRBD1 (6 bases). Trimming removed 7 bases from V and 5 bases from J, with 8 bases in between. The CDR3 length is 11 residues. CDR3 in amino acids: CASTQGYGYTF. The CDR3 DNA reads as TGTGCCAGCACCCAGGGGTATGGCTACACCTTC.

The rearrangement links TRBV5-6 to TRBJ1-5; D remains unclear. Germline lookup yields CDR1 SGHDT and CDR2 YYEEEE. With 3 bases removed from V and 2 bases from J, the gap between germline ends came to 12 bases. The CDR3 is made up of 15 amino acids. Written as DNA, the CDR3 is TGTGCCAGCAGCTCCGCGCAGGCGGGCAATCAGCCCCAGCATTTT. It is translated as CASSSAQAGNQPQHF.